Listed below are T cell receptor beta chains from one sample, sequenced in a study of neurological immune-mediated disorders. TCRdb re-derived calls from the 5' RACE reads in MiXCR, one entry per CDR3 protein. Of around 20,000 distinct CDR3 sequences in the sample, about 13% were seen once. Sequenced material: PBMCs. The receptors here all came from a woman in her sixties with HTLV-1-associated myelopathy (HAM/TSP). The CDR3 runs from the conserved cysteine through the conserved F or W. A D gene is named only where the DNA matches it firmly. Some rows mark clone size as missing; the rest say once, few, many or name a class of expanded clone.

>many|TRBV7-2|TRBJ1-5|.
CASSLDTGFNQPQHF
TGTGCCAGCAGCTTAGATACAGGGTTCAATCAGCCCCAGCATTTT
>many|TRBV7-2|TRBJ2-3|.
CASSSKRGGTPNTDTQYF
TGTGCCAGCAGCTCAAAGCGCGGCGGGACTCCAAACACAGATACGCAGTATTTT
>many|TRBV12-3/TRBV12-4|TRBJ1-4|.
CASSTGPTYEKLFF
TGTGCCAGCAGTACGGGACCTACTTATGAAAAACTGTTTTTT
>many|TRBV10-3|TRBJ1-2|.
CAISGTAAYGYTF
TGTGCCATCAGTGGCACCGCAGCTTATGGCTACACCTTC
>medium-sized|TRBV20-1|TRBJ2-5|TRBD2
CSARGTSGREETQYF
TGCAGTGCTAGGGGGACTAGCGGGAGGGAAGAGACCCAGTACTTC
>few|TRBV18|TRBJ2-3|.
CASSAGLAGDTQYF
TGTGCCAGCTCTGCGGGGCTAGCTGGAGATACGCAGTATTTT
>many|TRBV20-1|TRBJ2-5|TRBD2
CSARDPRLAVGETQYF
TGCAGTGCTAGAGATCCAAGACTAGCGGTAGGGGAGACCCAGTACTTC
>.|TRBV19|TRBJ2-2|.
CASSAYAGTARTGELFF
TGTGCCAGTAGTGCCTACGCCGGGACGGCACGGACCGGGGAGCTGTTTTTT
>.|TRBV7-9|TRBJ2-5|.
CASSQPTGVETQYF
TGTGCCAGCAGCCAACCCACAGGAGTGGAGACCCAGTACTTC
>.|TRBV5-1|TRBJ1-2|.
CASSFYICSAGGGYGYIF
.
>.|TRBV20-1|TRBJ1-1|TRBD1
CSARGMTGTANTEAFF
TGCAGTGCTAGAGGGATGACCGGGACAGCGAACACTGAAGCTTTCTTT
>many|TRBV6-5|TRBJ1-3|TRBD1
CASSRVWDSSGNTIYF
TGTGCCAGCAGCCGCGTCTGGGACAGCTCTGGAAACACCATATATTTT
>many|TRBV10-3|TRBJ2-4|.
CAISESGKGDLAKNIQYF
TGTGCCATCAGTGAGTCAGGGAAGGGGGATCTAGCCAAAAACATTCAGTACTTC
>few|TRBV5-1|TRBJ2-7|.
CASSLFGQYYEQYF
TGCGCCAGCAGCTTGTTTGGACAGTACTACGAGCAGTACTTC
>many|TRBV20-1|TRBJ1-5|.
CSAPTAGSNQPQHF
TGCAGTGCTCCCACGGCAGGGAGCAATCAGCCCCAGCATTTT
>many|TRBV6-2/TRBV6-3|TRBJ1-3|TRBD1
CASKRTGRPSGNTIYF
TGTGCCAGCAAAAGGACAGGGAGACCCTCTGGAAACACCATATATTTT
>medium-sized|TRBV20-1|TRBJ1-5|.
CSALKAGQNNQPQHF
TGCAGTGCTCTTAAAGCAGGACAGAACAATCAGCCCCAGCATTTT
>few|TRBV20-1|TRBJ1-2|TRBD1
CSAGGSYGYTF
TGCAGTGCAGGGGGCAGCTATGGCTACACCTTC
>many|TRBV20-1|TRBJ1-1|.
CSAREGGLLNTEAFF
TGCAGTGCTAGAGAAGGGGGGTTATTGAACACTGAAGCTTTCTTT
>few|TRBV5-6|TRBJ2-7|TRBD2
CASSSSGGYSYEQYF
TGTGCCAGCAGCTCAAGCGGGGGTTACTCCTACGAGCAGTACTTC
>many|TRBV6-6|TRBJ2-2|.
CASSYQSPGDTGELFF
TGTGCCAGCAGTTACCAATCCCCAGGGGACACCGGGGAGCTGTTTTTT
>few|TRBV5-1|TRBJ2-5|TRBD1
CAGTRTGGRETQYF
TGCGCCGGGACTAGGACAGGGGGCCGGGAGACCCAGTACTTC
>many|TRBV20-1|TRBJ2-7|.
CSARDLQGGYEQYF
TGCAGTGCTAGAGATCTGCAGGGAGGATACGAGCAGTACTTC
>many|TRBV20-1|TRBJ1-2|.
CSARDSRQGNYGYTF
TGCAGTGCTAGAGATTCTCGGCAGGGAAACTATGGCTACACCTTC
>many|TRBV20-1|TRBJ2-5|TRBD1
CSARSGTGQETQYF
TGCAGTGCTAGATCCGGGACAGGACAAGAGACCCAGTACTTC
>many|TRBV3-1|TRBJ1-4|.
CASSQEGGSNEKLFF
TGTGCCAGCAGCCAAGAAGGAGGGTCAAATGAAAAACTGTTTTTT
>.|TRBV20-1|TRBJ2-5|TRBD2
CSARGEIFPRGAYQETQCF
TGCAGTGCTAGAGGGGAAATTTTTCCGCGGGGGGCCTACCAAGAGACCCAGTGCTTC
>many|TRBV10-3|TRBJ2-7|TRBD1
CAISAGRGRDEQYF
TGTGCCATCAGTGCGGGCAGGGGGCGGGACGAGCAGTACTTC
>many|TRBV19|TRBJ2-5|.
CASSIQGPTETQYF
TGTGCCAGTAGTATCCAGGGACCGACGGAGACCCAGTACTTC
>.|TRBV7-2|TRBJ2-7|.
CASSIRQWVTYEQYF
TGTGCCAGCAGCATCCGACAGTGGGTGACCTACGAGCAGTACTTC
>many|TRBV5-1|TRBJ2-1|.
CASSSGTRPRGYNEQFF
TGCGCCAGCAGCTCCGGGACGAGACCTAGGGGGTACAATGAGCAGTTCTTC
>many|TRBV5-1|TRBJ2-1|TRBD2
CASSLAGGSDEQFF
TGCGCCAGCAGCCTAGCGGGAGGGTCGGATGAGCAGTTCTTC
>.|TRBV12-3/TRBV12-4|TRBJ2-7|TRBD1
CASSSGQGWTYEQYF
TGTGCCAGCAGTTCGGGACAGGGATGGACCTACGAGCAGTACTTC
>.|TRBV5-1|TRBJ2-5|TRBD1
CTSSKRQGGTQYF
TGCACCAGCAGCAAACGACAGGGTGGGACCCAGTACTTC
>.|TRBV5-1|TRBJ2-1|TRBD2
CASSPGGVYLYNEQFF
TGCGCCAGCAGCCCGGGGGGGGTGTACCTCTACAATGAGCAGTTCTTC
>once|TRBV5-5|TRBJ1-1|.
CDSSFYICSASPVGVNTEAFF
.
>medium-sized|TRBV3-1|TRBJ1-2|TRBD1
CASSLPGQGVGYGYTF
TGTGCCAGCAGCCTTCCGGGACAGGGGGTAGGCTATGGCTACACCTTC
>.|TRBV4-3|TRBJ1-2|.
CASSQDWGGLYGYTF
TGCGCCAGCAGCCAAGATTGGGGGGGCCTCTATGGCTACACCTTC
>many|TRBV14|TRBJ2-2|TRBD1
CASSQRQGTGELFF
TGTGCCAGCAGCCAGCGACAGGGCACCGGGGAGCTGTTTTTT
>.|TRBV7-8|TRBJ2-7|.
CASSPTWTGSYERYF
TGTGCCAGCAGTCCTACCTGGACGGGATCCTACGAGAGGTACTTC
>many|TRBV7-8|TRBJ2-7|TRBD1
CASSFRTGWSEQYF
TGTGCCAGCAGCTTCCGGACAGGGTGGAGCGAGCAGTACTTC
>medium-sized|TRBV3-1|TRBJ2-3|TRBD1
CASSRGQGQDTQYF
TGTGCCAGCAGCCGAGGACAGGGCCAAGATACGCAGTATTTT